The present T cell receptor beta chain was sequenced within a study of read filtering for tumor transcriptome and immune sequencing. Study summary: Patients were 17 male and some 13 female, mean age 65.9 years, range about 47 to 85. Study-level results: In IR-seq, single-read clonotypes were 75% to 90% of clonotypes but around 3.2% of reads. The sorted CD138-negative fraction was a mixed bone marrow immune population, not purified T cells.

Every patient had bone marrow sampled while the disease was active. This clonotype has a count of ten or more. Its antigen is unidentified. This library used approximately 0.4 ug RNA and molecular barcoded adaptors spanning alpha/delta and beta/gamma chains. MiXCR was run by TCRdb on the reads, yielding one entry per CDR3 protein. The sample includes 62,000 or so distinct CDR3 sequences, about 15% of them seen just once. Sequenced material: a population of CD138-negative cells sorted from bone marrow. This TCR was recovered from a donor over 35 with multiple myeloma.

The CDR3 sequence: CASSMIQGTSYEQYF. The CDR3 DNA reads as TGTGCCAGTAGTATGATACAGGGTACATCCTACGAGCAGTACTTC. The rearrangement uses TRBV19 and TRBJ2-7; D might be TRBD1 (6 bases). The CDR3 has 15 amino acids. The germline CDR1 and CDR2 sequences are LNHDA and SQIVND (reference sequence). The V gene lost 3 bases and the J gene lost 1 base, with 13 bases spanning the gap. Full variable domain (missing parts from reference TRBV19 and TRBJ2-7): DGGITQSPKYLFRKEGQNVTLSCEQNLNHDAMYWYRQDPGQGLRLIYYSQIVNDFQKGDIAEGYSVSREKKESFPLTVTSAQKNPTAFYLCASSMIQGTSYEQYFGPGTRLTVT.